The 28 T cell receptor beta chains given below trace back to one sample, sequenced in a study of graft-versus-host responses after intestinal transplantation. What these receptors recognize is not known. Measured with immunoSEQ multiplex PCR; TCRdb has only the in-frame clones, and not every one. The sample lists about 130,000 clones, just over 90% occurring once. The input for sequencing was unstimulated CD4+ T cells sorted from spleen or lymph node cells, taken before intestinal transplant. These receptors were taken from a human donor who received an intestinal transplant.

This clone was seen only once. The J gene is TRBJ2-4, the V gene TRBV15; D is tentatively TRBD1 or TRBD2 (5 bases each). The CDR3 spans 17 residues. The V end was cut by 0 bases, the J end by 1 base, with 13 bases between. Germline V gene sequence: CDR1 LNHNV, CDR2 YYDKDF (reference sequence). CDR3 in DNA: TGTGCCACCAGCAGAGATTCCGAGGGGCTGGCCAAAAACATTCAGTACTTC. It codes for CATSRDSEGLAKNIQYF.

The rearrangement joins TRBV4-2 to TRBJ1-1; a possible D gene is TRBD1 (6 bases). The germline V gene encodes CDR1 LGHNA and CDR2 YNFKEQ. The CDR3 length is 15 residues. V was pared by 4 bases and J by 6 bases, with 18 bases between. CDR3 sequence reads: CASSPSLTGPAEAFF. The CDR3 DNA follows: TGTGCCAGCAGCCCTTCGCTTACAGGGCCCGCTGAAGCTTTCTTT.

The CDR3 bases are TGCGCCAGCAGCTTGGGGGACAGGGGGCGCACAGATACGCAGTATTTT. As protein: CASSLGDRGRTDTQYF. V is TRBV5-1 and J is TRBJ2-3; the match to TRBD1 covers 12 bases. V lost 0 bases to trimming and J lost 1 base; unmatched junction nucleotides: 0. Germline V CDR1 and CDR2: SGHRS, YFSETQ. This CDR3 is built from 16 residues.

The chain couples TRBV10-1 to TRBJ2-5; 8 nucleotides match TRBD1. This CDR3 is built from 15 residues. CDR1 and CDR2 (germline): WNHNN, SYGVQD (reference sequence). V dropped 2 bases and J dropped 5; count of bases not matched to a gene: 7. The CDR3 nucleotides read TGCGCCAGCAGTGAGGGGCAGGGGGCGTTTGAGACCCAGTACTTC. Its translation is CASSEGQGAFETQYF.

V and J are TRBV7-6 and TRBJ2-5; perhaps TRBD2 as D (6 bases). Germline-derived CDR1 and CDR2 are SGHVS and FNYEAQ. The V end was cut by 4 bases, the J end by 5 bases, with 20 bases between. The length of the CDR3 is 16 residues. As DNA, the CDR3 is TGTGCCAGCAGCTCACGGCGCGATGGCGCGGGGGAGACCCAGTACTTC. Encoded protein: CASSSRRDGAGETQYF.

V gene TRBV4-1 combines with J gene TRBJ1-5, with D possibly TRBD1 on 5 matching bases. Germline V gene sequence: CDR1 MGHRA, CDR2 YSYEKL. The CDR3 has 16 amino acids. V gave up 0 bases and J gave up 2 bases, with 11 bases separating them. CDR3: CASSQEGGSRNQPQHF. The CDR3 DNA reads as TGCGCCAGCAGCCAAGAGGGGGGGTCTCGCAATCAGCCCCAGCATTTT.

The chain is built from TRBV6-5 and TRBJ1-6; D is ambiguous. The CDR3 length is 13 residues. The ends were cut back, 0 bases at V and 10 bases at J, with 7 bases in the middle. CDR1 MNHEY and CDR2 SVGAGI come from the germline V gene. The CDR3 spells CASSYSNFSPLHF. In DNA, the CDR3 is TGTGCCAGCAGTTACTCGAATTTCTCACCCCTCCACTTT.

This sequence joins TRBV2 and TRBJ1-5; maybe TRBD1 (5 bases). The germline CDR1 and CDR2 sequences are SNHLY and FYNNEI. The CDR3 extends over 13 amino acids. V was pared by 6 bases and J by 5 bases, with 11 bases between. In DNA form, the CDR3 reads TGTGCCAGCAGCCGGGGGGGGTATCAGCCCCAGCATTTT. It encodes CASSRGGYQPQHF.

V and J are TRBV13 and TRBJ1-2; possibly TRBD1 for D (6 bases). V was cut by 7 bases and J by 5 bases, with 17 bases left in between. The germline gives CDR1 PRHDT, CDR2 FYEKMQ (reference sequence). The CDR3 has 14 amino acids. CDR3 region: CASNKPGDRYGYTF. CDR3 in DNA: TGTGCCAGCAACAAACCAGGGGACCGGTATGGCTACACCTTC.

For the CDR3, the DNA is TGCGCCAGCAGCTTTAGGGTCGGCCTACCGGGGGACACTGAAGCTTTCTTT. Its translation: CASSFRVGLPGDTEAFF. V is TRBV5-1 and J is TRBJ1-1; tentative D call: TRBD1 (5 bases). This CDR3 is 17 amino acids long. V lost 2 bases and J 3 bases, leaving 20 bases between the germline ends. Germline CDR1 reads SGHRS; CDR2 reads YFSETQ.

The CDR3 nucleotides are TGTGCCAGCAGCCAAGAGGATATTGGTGGAAACACCATATATTTT. Translating gives CASSQEDIGGNTIYF. V usage is TRBV14 and J usage is TRBJ1-3, with no clear D. Germline-derived CDR1 and CDR2 are SGHDN and FVKESK. CDR3 length equals 15 residues. V was trimmed by 0 bases and J by 3 bases, leaving 9 bases between them. Full variable domain (outside the CDR3, taken from reference TRBV14 and TRBJ1-3): EAGVTQFPSHSVIEKGQTVTLRCDPISGHDNLYWYRRVMGKEIKFLLHFVKESKQDESGMPNNRFLAERTGGTYSTLKVQPAELEDSGVYFCASSQEDIGGNTIYFGEGSWLTVV.

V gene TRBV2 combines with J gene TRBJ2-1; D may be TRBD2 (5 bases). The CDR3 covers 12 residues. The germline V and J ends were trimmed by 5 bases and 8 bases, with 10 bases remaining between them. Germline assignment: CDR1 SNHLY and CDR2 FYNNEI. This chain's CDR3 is CASSPGIHEQFF. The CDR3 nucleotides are TGTGCCAGCAGTCCCGGGATCCATGAGCAGTTCTTC.

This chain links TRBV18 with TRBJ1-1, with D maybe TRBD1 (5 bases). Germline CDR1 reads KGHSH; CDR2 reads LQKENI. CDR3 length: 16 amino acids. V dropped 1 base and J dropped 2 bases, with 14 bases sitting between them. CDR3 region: CASSPLTPDSNTEAFF. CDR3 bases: TGTGCCAGCTCACCACTCACTCCCGACAGCAACACTGAAGCTTTCTTT.

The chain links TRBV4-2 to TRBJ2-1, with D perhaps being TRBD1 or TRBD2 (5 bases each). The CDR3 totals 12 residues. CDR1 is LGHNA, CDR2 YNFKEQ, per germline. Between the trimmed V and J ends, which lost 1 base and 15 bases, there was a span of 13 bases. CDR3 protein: CASSQVSGGLFF. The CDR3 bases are TGTGCCAGCAGCCAAGTCTCTGGGGGATTGTTCTTC.

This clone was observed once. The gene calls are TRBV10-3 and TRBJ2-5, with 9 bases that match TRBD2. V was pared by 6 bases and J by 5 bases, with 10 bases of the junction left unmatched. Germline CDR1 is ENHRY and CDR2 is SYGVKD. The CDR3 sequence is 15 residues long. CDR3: CAIRLSGGTGETQYF. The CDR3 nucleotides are TGTGCCATCAGACTTAGCGGGGGAACCGGGGAGACCCAGTACTTC.

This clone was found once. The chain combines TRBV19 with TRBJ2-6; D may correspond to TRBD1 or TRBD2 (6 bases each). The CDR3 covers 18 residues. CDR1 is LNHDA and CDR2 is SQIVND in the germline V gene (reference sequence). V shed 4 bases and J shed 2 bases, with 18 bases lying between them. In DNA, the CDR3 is TGTGCCAGTAGTAGCCCCGGTCTAGGGGGGACTGGGGCCAACGTCCTGACTTTC. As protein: CASSSPGLGGTGANVLTF.

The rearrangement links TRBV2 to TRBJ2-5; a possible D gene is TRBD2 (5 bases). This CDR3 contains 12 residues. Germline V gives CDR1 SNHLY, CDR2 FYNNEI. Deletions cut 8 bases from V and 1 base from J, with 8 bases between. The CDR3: CASCRGQETQYF. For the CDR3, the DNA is TGTGCCAGCTGTCGGGGCCAAGAGACCCAGTACTTC.

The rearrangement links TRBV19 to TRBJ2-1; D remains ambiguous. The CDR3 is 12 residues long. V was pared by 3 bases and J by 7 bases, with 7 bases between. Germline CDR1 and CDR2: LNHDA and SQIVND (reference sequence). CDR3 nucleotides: TGTGCCAGTAGTATTATCGGGAATGAGCAGTTCTTC. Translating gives CASSIIGNEQFF.

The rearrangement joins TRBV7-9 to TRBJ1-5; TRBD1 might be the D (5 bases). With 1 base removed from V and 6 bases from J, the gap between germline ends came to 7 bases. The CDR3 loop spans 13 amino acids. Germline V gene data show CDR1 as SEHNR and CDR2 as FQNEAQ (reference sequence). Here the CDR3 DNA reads TGTGCCAGCAGCTTAGGGACACCTCAGCCCCAGCATTTT. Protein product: CASSLGTPQPQHF.

CDR3 sequence (DNA): TGTGCCAGCAGCCAAGGACAGGTCGGCGGGGAGCTGTTTTTT. The encoded protein is CASSQGQVGGELFF. This chain connects TRBV5-6 to TRBJ2-2; TRBD1 matches 7 bases. Germline CDR1 reads SGHDT; CDR2 reads YYEEEE. V was pared by 4 bases and J by 7 bases, with 7 bases of the junction left unmatched. This CDR3 is 14 amino acids long. The complete variable domain, with remaining parts taken from reference TRBV5-6 and TRBJ2-2, reads DAGVTQSPTHLIKTRGQQVTLRCSPKSGHDTVSWYQQALGQGPQFIFQYYEEEERQRGNFPDRFSGHQFPNYSSELNVNALLLGDSALYLCASSQGQVGGELFFGEGSRLTVL.

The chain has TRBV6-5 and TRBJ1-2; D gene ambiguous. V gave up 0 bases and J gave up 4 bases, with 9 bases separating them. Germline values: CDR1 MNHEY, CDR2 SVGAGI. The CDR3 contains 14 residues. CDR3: CASSYSKQVYGYTF. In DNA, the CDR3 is TGTGCCAGCAGTTACTCGAAGCAGGTCTATGGCTACACCTTC.

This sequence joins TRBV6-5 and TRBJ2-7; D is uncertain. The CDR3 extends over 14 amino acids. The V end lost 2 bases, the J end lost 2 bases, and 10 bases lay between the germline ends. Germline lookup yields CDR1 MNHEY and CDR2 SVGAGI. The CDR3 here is CASSYADGAYEQYF. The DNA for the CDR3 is TGTGCCAGCAGTTACGCGGACGGAGCCTACGAGCAGTACTTC.

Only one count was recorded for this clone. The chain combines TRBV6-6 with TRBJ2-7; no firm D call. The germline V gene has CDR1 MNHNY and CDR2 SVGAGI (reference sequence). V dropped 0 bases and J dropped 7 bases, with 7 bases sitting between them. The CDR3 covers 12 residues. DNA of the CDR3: TGTGCCAGCAGTTACTCTCCCGGGGAGCAGTACTTC. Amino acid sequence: CASSYSPGEQYF.

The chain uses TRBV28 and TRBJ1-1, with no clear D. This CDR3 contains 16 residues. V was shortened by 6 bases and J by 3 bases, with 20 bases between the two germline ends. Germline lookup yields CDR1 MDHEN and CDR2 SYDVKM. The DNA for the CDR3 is TGTGCCAGCAGAGGGAGGGTAGGCAGGCGAGACACTGAAGCTTTCTTT. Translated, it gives CASRGRVGRRDTEAFF.

The CDR3 coding sequence is TGTGCCAGCAGTAAGCAGGGGACTGAAGCTTTCTTT. Protein sequence: CASSKQGTEAFF. The rearrangement joins TRBV7-2 to TRBJ1-1; possibly TRBD1 for D (6 bases). Germline V gives CDR1 SGHTA, CDR2 FQGNSA. V dropped 6 bases and J dropped 5 bases, with 10 bases sitting between them. The CDR3 is 12 amino acids.

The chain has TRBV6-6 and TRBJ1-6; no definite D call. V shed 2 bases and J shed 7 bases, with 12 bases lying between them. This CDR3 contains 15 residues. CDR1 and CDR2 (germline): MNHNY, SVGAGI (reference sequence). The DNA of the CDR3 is TGTGCCAGCAGTTACCCCACGGGTTCCAATTCACCCCTCCACTTT. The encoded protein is CASSYPTGSNSPLHF.

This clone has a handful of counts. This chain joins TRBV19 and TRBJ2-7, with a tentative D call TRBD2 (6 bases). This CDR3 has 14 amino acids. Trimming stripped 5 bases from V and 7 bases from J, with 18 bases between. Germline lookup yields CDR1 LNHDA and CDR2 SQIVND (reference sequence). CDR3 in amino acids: CASSAGPTQGEQYF. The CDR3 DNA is TGTGCCAGTAGTGCGGGACCAACTCAAGGGGAGCAGTACTTC.

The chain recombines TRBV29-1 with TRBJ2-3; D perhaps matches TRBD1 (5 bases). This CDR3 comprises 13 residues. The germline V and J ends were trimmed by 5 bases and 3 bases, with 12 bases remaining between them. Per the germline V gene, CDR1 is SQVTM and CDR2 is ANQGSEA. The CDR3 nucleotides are TGCAGCGTTTCCGGCAGGGTGACAGATACGCAGTATTTT. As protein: CSVSGRVTDTQYF.